This T cell receptor (beta chain) was documented in a study of beta chain features in type 1 diabetes (dated by TCRdb to between 2017 and 2018). Concerning the study at large: No differences in mean age, gender distribution, total cell number or subset yield were found between patients and healthy donors. Regulatory and stem cell-like memory subsets were obtained from only 8 patients and roughly 8 healthy donors, while naive and central memory subsets were obtained from all 30 or so donors. In the study, recently diagnosed type 1 diabetes patients and matched healthy donors were compared on the TCRB repertoires of their sorted circulating CD4+ T cell subsets. A total of 85 million to 140 million sorted cells were examined across all samples, and a strong correlation was observed between cell number per subset and RNA yield. What the authors observed across the whole study: PCR might favor shorter templates, but patient and control samples were amplified and corrected together, so any skew would affect both groups equally. Type 1 diabetes patients showed a moderate but significant shortening of TCRB CDR3 length in all four CD4+ subsets. At VDJ recombination sites, patients with type 1 diabetes made fewer insertions and deleted more nucleotides, a pattern implying thymic rearrangement abnormalities. Naive, central memory and regulatory TCRB repertoires appeared to be more alike among patients than among healthy donors. Only small numbers of individuals were included in the HLA sub-analyses, which left unresolved whether HLA type had any influence on TCRB rearrangement. Because cDNA rather than genomic DNA was sequenced, highly expressing activated cells could have been over-represented, although no difference in activation and CD3 levels was found between groups.

This clone was counted only a few times. Its antigen has not been determined. No base quality information exists; no much larger clone differs at one position. The entire isolated RNA was reverse transcribed using the High Capacity cDNA Reverse Transcription Kit, and thus expressed TCRB transcripts were sequenced. Naive, central memory and regulatory T cell samples underwent deep immunoSEQ sequencing, averaging about 3.57 million total reads per sample. Sorted cells were lysed in RLT buffer, and RNA was extracted using DNase-treated RNeasy Micro or Mini kits according to cell number. Each cell subset was processed on its own to prevent cross-contamination, while patient and healthy donor samples were processed together. TCRB sequences were amplified from cDNA with the immunoSEQ multiplex PCR, producing 87-bp fragments spanning the CDR3 region. Sequencing of the amplicons was done on the Illumina HiSeq platform. The paper's processing steps were these. PCR bias was corrected computationally using synthetic template baselines, and reads within Hamming distance 2 were collapsed, with unmergeable singletons discarded. By aligning reads against IMGT, V, D and J genes, CDR3 length, and insertions or deletions at six rearrangement sites were assigned. Within each subset, clonotype counts were normalized to sorted cell number, and only after that were true diversity and Gini coefficients computed with the tcR R package. Repertoire sharing was quantified using the overlap coefficient calculated on TCRB nucleotide sequences. As a proxy for the pre-selection repertoire, out-of-frame TCRB sequences from naive cells were analyzed. Held by TCRdb, this immuneACCESS table contains in-frame sequences only and omits some clones. Under half of the omission traces to an unresolved V gene where checked; the cause of the rest is unknown. Clone size and V and J calls were adopted from that table, with D and trimming inferred from the DNA. This sample gives 850,000 to 900,000 clones in total; roughly a sixth of them show up just once. The ten largest clones represent roughly 0.025% of the sample.

A single peripheral blood draw of about 116 mL on average was collected from each donor into heparinised tubes. A BD FACSAria II was used to sort naive, central memory, regulatory and stem cell-like memory CD4+ T cells with a panel that included CD45RO, CCR7, CD25, CD127, CD95 and CD27. All sorted populations exceeded 95% purity. PBMCs were separated immediately by Lymphoprep density gradient centrifugation and were stained directly, without being cultured. So that batch effects would be minimized, each experiment stained and sorted samples in pairs, pairing one healthy donor with one patient. The CDR3 starts with the cysteine, ends with the phenylalanine, and has 14 residues. Only the CDR3 portion is preserved as DNA: 42 bases, with reading frame beginning at the first base. V lost 5 bases and J lost 5 bases; the stretch between them is 15 bases long. Based on the germline V gene, the CDR1 and CDR2 sequences are SGHTA and FQGNSA.

This clonotype was obtained from a woman aged 18-29 years in good health. The chain is assembled from TRBV7-2 and TRBJ2-5; the D gene is perhaps TRBD1 or TRBD2, each of them matching over 7 bases. The sample was naive CD4+ T cells from blood. The cell subset or site tag for this specimen amounts to: true naive CD4+ T cells. The CDR3 here reads CASSPRGGRETQYF. The nucleotide sequence reads as follows: TGTGCCAGCAGCCCCAGGGGGGGTCGGGAGACCCAGTACTTC.